The sequence of this TCR beta chain was determined in a study of T cell responses to AZD1222 COVID-19 vaccine. Study at large: Whether given at about 4 or about 12 weeks, second doses were pooled.

Repertoires were generated with immunoSEQ multiplex PCR, while TCRdb's copy carries only in-frame clones and drops some. The profile shows about 100,000 clones, about 90% of them singletons. From germline, CDR1 is SGHTA and CDR2 FQGNSA. The CDR3 has 18 amino acids. The trim removed 2 bases at V and 0 bases at J, leaving 6 bases unmatched. General study findings and limits: Among those given AZD1222, only five or six were seropositive at baseline. Mostly white British, mostly female donors; authors suggested clonal diversity may be underestimated. Spike-specific TCR repertoires showed rising breadth and depth after two AZD1222 doses.

Points on this clone: Its antigen is not identified.

The material was peripheral blood, obtained on day 0 of AZD1222 vaccination. This TCR was sampled from an adult in good health. This sequence joins TRBV7-2 and TRBJ2-4; 11 bases match TRBD2. In DNA form, the CDR3 reads TGTGCCAGCAGCTTAAGACTAGCGGGATCCATAGCCAAAAACATTCAGTACTTC. It codes for CASSLRLAGSIAKNIQYF.